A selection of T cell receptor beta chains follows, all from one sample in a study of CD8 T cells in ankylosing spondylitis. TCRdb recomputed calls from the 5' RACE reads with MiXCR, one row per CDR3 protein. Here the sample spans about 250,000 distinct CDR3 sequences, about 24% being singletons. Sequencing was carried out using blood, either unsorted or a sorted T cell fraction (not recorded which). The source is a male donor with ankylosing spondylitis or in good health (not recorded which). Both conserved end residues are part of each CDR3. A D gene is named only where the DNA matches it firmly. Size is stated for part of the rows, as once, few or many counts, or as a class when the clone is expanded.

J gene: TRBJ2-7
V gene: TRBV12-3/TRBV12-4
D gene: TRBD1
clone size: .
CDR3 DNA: TGTGCCAGCAGCCTGAGGGACAGTCAAAACTACGAGCAGTACTTC
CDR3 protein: CASSLRDSQNYEQYF

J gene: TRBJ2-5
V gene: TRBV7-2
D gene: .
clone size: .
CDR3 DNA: TGTGCCAGCAGCTGGACACAACAAGAGACCCAGTACTTC
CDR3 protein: CASSWTQQETQYF

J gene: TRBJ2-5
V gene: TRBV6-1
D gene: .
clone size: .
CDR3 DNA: TGTGCCAGCAGCCCCGTCTCCCGAGCGGAGACCCAGTACTTC
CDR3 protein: CASSPVSRAETQYF

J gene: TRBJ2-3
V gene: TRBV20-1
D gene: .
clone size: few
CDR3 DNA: TGCAGTGCTAGATTGTTAACTAGCACAGATACGCAGTATTTT
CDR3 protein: CSARLLTSTDTQYF

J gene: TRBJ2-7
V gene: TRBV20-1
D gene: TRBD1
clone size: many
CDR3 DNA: TGCAGTGGAAAACTCGGGACAGCTTCCTACGAGCAGTACTTC
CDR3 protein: CSGKLGTASYEQYF

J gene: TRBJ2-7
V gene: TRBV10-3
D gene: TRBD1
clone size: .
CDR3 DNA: TGTGCCATCAGTCGGACAGGGGATATCCACGAGCAGTACTTC
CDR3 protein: CAISRTGDIHEQYF

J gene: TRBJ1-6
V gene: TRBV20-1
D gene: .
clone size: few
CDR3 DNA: TGCAGTACCCACGTTTTGGTCCGCAATGGTTCACCCCTCCACTTT
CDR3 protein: CSTHVLVRNGSPLHF

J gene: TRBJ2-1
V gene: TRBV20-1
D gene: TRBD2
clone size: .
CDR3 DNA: TGCAGTGCTAGGCGGGGGGCGTACAATGAGCAGTTCTTC
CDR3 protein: CSARRGAYNEQFF

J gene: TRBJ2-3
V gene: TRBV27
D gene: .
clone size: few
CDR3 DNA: TGTGCCAGCAGTTTCCATGACCCCGTCGGCACAGATACGCAGTATTTT
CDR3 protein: CASSFHDPVGTDTQYF

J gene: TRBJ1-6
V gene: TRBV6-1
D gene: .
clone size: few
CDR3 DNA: TGTGCCAGCAGCTCACAAGTGGCAGGGTTAAATTCACCCCTCCACTTT
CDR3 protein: CASSSQVAGLNSPLHF

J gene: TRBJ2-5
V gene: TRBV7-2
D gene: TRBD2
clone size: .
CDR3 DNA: TGTGCCAGCAGCTTAGCGTTTCTGGGAGGGTTAACCCAAGAGACCCAGTACTTC
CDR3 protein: CASSLAFLGGLTQETQYF

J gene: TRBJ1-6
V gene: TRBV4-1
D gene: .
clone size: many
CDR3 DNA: TGCGCCAGCAGCCTCGACAGGAGTAATTCACCCCTCCACTTT
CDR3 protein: CASSLDRSNSPLHF

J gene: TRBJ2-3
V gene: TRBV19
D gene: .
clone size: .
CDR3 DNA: TGTGCCAGTAGTACGTCGAGGGCCCTCCTGGATACGCAGTATTTT
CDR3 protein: CASSTSRALLDTQYF

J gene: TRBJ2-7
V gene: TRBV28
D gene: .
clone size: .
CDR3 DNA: TGTGCCAGCAGTTCATCTAGAGGGCGTGGGGAGCAGTACTTC
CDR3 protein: CASSSSRGRGEQYF

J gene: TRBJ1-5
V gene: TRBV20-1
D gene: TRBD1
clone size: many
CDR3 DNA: TGCAGTGCTAGTTCTATCTGGGACAGTCTGGGCAATCAGCCCCAGCATTTT
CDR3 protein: CSASSIWDSLGNQPQHF

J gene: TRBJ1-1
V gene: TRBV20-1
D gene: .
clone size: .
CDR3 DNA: TGCAGTGCGTCCGGGGTTTGGAACACTGAAGCTTTCTTT
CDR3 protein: CSASGVWNTEAFF

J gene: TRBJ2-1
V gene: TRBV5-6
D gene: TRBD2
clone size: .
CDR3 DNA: TGTGCCAGCAGCTTGGACGGGGGGTGGGTTTACAATGAGCAGTTCTTC
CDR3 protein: CASSLDGGWVYNEQFF

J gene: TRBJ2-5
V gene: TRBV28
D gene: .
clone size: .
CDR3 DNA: TGTGCCAGCAGTTTGCTGGGGACCGGCCAAGAGACCCAGTACTTC
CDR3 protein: CASSLLGTGQETQYF

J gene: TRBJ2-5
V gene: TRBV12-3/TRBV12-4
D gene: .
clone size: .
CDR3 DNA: TGTGCCAGCAGTTTTGGTGGGAAGACCCAGTACTTC
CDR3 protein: CASSFGGKTQYF

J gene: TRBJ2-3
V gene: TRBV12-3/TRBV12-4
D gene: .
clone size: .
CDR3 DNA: TGTGCCACCACCCTTCTGGGGGTCACAGATACGCAGTATTTT
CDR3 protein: CATTLLGVTDTQYF

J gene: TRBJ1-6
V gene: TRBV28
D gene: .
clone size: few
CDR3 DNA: TGTGCCAGCATGCCAGGGACAACGAATTCACCCCTCCACTTT
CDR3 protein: CASMPGTTNSPLHF

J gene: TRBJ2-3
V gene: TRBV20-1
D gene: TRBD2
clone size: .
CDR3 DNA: TGCAGTGCTCTGCCGGCGGGGGGGCCGCTGGCAGATACGCAGTATTTT
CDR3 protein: CSALPAGGPLADTQYF

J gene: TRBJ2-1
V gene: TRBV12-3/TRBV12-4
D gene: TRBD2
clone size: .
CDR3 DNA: TGTGCCAGCAGTTCTAGCGGGGGAAGGATTGAGCAGTTCTTC
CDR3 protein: CASSSSGGRIEQFF

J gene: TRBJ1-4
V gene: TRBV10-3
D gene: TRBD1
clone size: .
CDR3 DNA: TGTGCCATCAGTGAACGGACAGGGGGCGATGAAAAACTGTTTTTT
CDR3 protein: CAISERTGGDEKLFF

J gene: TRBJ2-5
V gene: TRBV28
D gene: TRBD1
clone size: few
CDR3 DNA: TGTGCCAGCAGTTTAGGCGGGACAGGGAGGGAGACCCAGTACTTC
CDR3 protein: CASSLGGTGRETQYF

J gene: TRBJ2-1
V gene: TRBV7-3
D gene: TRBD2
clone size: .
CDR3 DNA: TGTGCCAGCAGCTTAGGTACTAGCGGGGGCCGCAATGAGCAGTTCTTC
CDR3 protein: CASSLGTSGGRNEQFF

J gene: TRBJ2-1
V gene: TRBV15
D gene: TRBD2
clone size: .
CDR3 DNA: TGTGCCATCACTAAACCCGGGACTAGCTACAATGAGCAGTTCTTC
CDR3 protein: CAITKPGTSYNEQFF

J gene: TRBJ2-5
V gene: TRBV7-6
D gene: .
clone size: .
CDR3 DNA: TGTGCCAGCAGCTTAGTTATAAAAGAGACCCAGTACTTC
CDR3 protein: CASSLVIKETQYF

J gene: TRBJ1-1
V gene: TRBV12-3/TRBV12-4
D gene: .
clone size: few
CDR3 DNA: TGTGCCAGCAGTTTACGTTGGGACACTGAAGCTTTCTTT
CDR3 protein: CASSLRWDTEAFF

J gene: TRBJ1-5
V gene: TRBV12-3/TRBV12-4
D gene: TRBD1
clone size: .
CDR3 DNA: TGTGCCAGCAGGGGGGGACAGTTAAATCAGCCCCAGCATTTT
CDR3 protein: CASRGGQLNQPQHF

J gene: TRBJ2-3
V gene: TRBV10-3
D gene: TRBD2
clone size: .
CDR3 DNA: TGTGCCATCAGACGGGGACTAGCGGGGGCAGATACGCAGTATTTT
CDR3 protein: CAIRRGLAGADTQYF

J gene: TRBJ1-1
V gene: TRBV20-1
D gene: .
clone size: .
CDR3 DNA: TGCAGTGCTTCGAATACGAACACTGAAGCTTTCTTT
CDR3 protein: CSASNTNTEAFF

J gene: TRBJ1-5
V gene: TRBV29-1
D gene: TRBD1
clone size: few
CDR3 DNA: TGCAGCGTTTCCGGGACAGCGTCAGGGCAGCCCCAGCATTTT
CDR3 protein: CSVSGTASGQPQHF

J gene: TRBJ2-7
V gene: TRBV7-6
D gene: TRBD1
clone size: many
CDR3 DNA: TGTGCCAGCAGCTTACGTTTGGGACAGGGGGGATCCTACGAGCAGTACTTC
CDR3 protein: CASSLRLGQGGSYEQYF

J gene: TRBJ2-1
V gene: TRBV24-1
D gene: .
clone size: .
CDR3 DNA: TGTGCCACCAGTTTAAAGCGAGGGGAATCCTACAATGAGCAGTTCTTC
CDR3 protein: CATSLKRGESYNEQFF

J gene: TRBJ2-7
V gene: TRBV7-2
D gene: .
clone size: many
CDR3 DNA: TGTGCCAGCAGCTTTACGGGGGCGGACGAGCAGTACTTC
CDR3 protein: CASSFTGADEQYF

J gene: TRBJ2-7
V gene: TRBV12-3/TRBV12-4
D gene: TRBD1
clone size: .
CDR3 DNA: TGTGCCAGCACCGTTCAGGGGGTTAGAGGCGAGCAGTACTTC
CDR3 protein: CASTVQGVRGEQYF

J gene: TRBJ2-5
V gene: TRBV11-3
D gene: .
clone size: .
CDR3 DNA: TGTGCCAGCAGCTTAAATAGGGGGAACCAAGAGACCCAGTACTTC
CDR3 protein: CASSLNRGNQETQYF

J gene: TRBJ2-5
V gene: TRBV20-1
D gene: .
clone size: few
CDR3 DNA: TGCAGTGCTAGTACCAGAGTAGCCCAAGAGACCCAGTACTTC
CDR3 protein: CSASTRVAQETQYF

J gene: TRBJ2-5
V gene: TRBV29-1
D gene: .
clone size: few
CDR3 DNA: TGCAGCGTTGAAATGGGGGGAGAGACCCAGTACTTC
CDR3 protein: CSVEMGGETQYF

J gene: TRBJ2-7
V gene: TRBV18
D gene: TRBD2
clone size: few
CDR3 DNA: TGTGCCAGCTCACCGGGACTAAGTATCTACGAGCAGTACTTC
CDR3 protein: CASSPGLSIYEQYF

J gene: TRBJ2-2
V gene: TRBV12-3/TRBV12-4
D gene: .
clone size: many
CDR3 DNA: TGTGCCAGCAGCCAGGGGGGGAAACGGCTTGGGGAGCTGTTTTTT
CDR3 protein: CASSQGGKRLGELFF

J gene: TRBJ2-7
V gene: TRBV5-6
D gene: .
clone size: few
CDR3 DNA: TGTGCCAGCAGCTTGGCTGGGGCATCCTACGAGCAGTACTTC
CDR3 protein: CASSLAGASYEQYF

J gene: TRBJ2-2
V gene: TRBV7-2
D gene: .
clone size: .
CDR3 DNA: TGTGCCAGCAGCTACAGGCACGTCAACACCGGGGAGCTGTTTTTT
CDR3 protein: CASSYRHVNTGELFF

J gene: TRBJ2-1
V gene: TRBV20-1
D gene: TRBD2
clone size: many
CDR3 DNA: TGCAGTGCTAGAGATCCGACTAGCGGGGGCCAATATTACAATGAGCAGTTCTTC
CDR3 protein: CSARDPTSGGQYYNEQFF

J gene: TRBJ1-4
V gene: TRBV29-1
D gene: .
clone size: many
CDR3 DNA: TGCAGCGTTGATTTTAATGAAAAACTGTTTTTT
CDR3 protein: CSVDFNEKLFF

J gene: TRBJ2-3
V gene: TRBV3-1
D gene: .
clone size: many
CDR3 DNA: TGTGCCAGCAGCCAAGAGGGTCGAGATACGCAGTATTTT
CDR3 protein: CASSQEGRDTQYF

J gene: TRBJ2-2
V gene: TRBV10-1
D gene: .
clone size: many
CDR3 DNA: TGCGCCAGCACCCAAGGGGGGACCGGGGAGCTGTTTTTT
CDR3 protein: CASTQGGTGELFF

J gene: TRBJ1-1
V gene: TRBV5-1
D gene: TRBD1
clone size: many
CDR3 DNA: TGCGCCAGCAGCTCCGGGACAGGAGGCACTGAAGCTTTCTTT
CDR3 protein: CASSSGTGGTEAFF

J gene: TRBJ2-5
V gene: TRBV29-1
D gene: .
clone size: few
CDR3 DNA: TGCAGCGGGGGTGGGTCGGAGACCCAGTACTTC
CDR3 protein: CSGGGSETQYF

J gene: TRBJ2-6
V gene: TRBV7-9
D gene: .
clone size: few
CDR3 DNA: TGTGCCAGCAGCTTAGCCGCGGGGCTTGGGGCCAACGTCCTGACTTTC
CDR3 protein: CASSLAAGLGANVLTF

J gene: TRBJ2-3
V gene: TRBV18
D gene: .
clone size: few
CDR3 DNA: TGTGCCAGCTCACCGGTCACTACAGATACGCAGTATTTT
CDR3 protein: CASSPVTTDTQYF

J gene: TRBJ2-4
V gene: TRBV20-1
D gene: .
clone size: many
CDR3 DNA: TGCAGTGCTAGAGTGCTGGGCCAAGAGGACATTCAGTACTTC
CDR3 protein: CSARVLGQEDIQYF

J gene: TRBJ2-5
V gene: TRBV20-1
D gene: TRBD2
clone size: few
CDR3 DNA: TGCAGTGCTGGGGGCCCTAGCGGGGTGCAGGGGGCCCAGTACTTC
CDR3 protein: CSAGGPSGVQGAQYF

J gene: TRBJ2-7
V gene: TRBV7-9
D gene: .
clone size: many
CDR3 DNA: TGTGCCAGCAGCCCTAAAAGGCGACACGACCGCTCCTACGAGCAGTACTTC
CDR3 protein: CASSPKRRHDRSYEQYF

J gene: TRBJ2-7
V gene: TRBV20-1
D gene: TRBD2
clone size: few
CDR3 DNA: TGCAGTGCTACTCCACCCTACTCTAGCGGGGGCGTCGAGCAGTACTTC
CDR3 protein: CSATPPYSSGGVEQYF

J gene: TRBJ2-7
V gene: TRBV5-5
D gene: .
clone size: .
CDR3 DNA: TGTGCCAGCAGCTGGGGGGCGGACCCAGCCTACGAGCAGTACTTC
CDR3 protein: CASSWGADPAYEQYF

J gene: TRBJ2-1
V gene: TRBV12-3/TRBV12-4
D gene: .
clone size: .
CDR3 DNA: TGTGCCAGCAGGAGCAGGGAGTACAATGAGCAGTTCTTC
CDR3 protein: CASRSREYNEQFF

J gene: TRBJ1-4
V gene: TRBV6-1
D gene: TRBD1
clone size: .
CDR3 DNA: TGTGCCAGCAGTGCCCTCAGGGGGGCTAATGAAAAACTGTTTTTT
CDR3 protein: CASSALRGANEKLFF